The clone carrying this T cell receptor beta chain was seen at least ten times. Its antigen is as yet unknown. TCRdb called the reads again in MiXCR, with one record for every CDR3 protein. The sample shows roughly 230,000 distinct CDR3 sequences, under 25% of them seen only once. The sample belongs to a study of T cell repertoires in cytomegalovirus infection. Study in general: Matching HLA type, along with CMV infection, was indicated by public TCR beta signatures.

Findings of the study overall: CMV carriers having the relevant HLA were flagged by cumulative public TCR beta family frequency. HLA-C-restricted, CMV-specific TCR beta clonotypes were dominant ex vivo.

Sequencing used CD8+ T cells from PBMCs. The origin of this receptor is a human donor in good health (CMV status not recorded). Some clones in this sample may be carry-over from other donors' samples.

The CDR3 here is CASSLYGSVFHEQFF. For the CDR3, the DNA is TGTGCCAGCAGTTTATATGGATCAGTCTTCCATGAGCAGTTCTTC. The V call is TRBV28, the J call TRBJ2-1; D is uncertain. The CDR3 spans 15 residues. V was pared by 1 base and J by 8 bases, with 15 bases between. Germline V lookup: CDR1 MDHEN, CDR2 SYDVKM.